A single T cell receptor beta chain is shown here with its context. Its specificity is not known. Compared with germline, one end of the junction differs, possibly owing to a read error. Other DNA variants within this sample encode the same CDR3. Germline V gene data show CDR1 as SGDLS and CDR2 as YYNGEE. This CDR3 has 17 residues. Clones were sequenced by immunoSEQ multiplex PCR, and TCRdb holds only the in-frame ones, with some missing. Of roughly 170,000 clones detected, around 88% appear once; the ten largest clones hold 0.49%. The data were obtained in a study of T cell responses to AZD1222 COVID-19 vaccine. At the level of the study: Analysis merged second doses at about 4 or about 12 weeks. Findings and limits, study-wide: Females outnumbered males among donors, who were mostly white British; clonal diversity was possibly underestimated. Seropositivity was recorded at baseline in only a handful of AZD1222 recipients. It was only after the peak T cell response that any repertoires were sampled.

The sequences come from peripheral blood, collected on day 0 of AZD1222 vaccination. This clonotype originated in an adult in good health. This sequence joins TRBV9 and TRBJ1-1, with TRBD1 as a possible D gene (5 bases). CDR3 in amino acids: CASSPRTYGDFNTEAFF. The CDR3, as DNA: TGTGCCAGCAGCCCCAGGACATACGGCGACTTTAACACCGAAGCTTTCTTT.